This T cell receptor (beta chain) was sequenced in a study of PD-1 blockade in classical Hodgkin lymphoma. Each patient's relapse followed autologous stem cell transplantation, and brentuximab vedotin exposure varied. Study-wide results and limits: Some patients started nivolumab under 1 year after ASCT, and they were excluded. Differences between repertoires have undefined causes, possibly disease activity or prior therapy.

The germline gives CDR1 MDHEN, CDR2 SYDVKM. V dropped 3 bases and J dropped 1 base, with 8 bases sitting between them. CDR3 length: 14 residues. The sample holds a few counts of this clone. Its target is unknown. Other DNA sequences in the sample encode the same CDR3. Sequenced by immunoSEQ multiplex PCR; TCRdb stores in-frame clones only, minus some. Among tens of thousands of clones listed, around 65% were seen once. The sample here was peripheral blood mononuclear cells (PBMCs), taken at baseline. The rearrangement links TRBV28 to TRBJ2-3, with D unclear. This TCR was recovered from a human donor with classical Hodgkin lymphoma. In nucleotides, the CDR3 is TGTGCCAGCAGTTTCGTCGCGGGCACAGATACGCAGTATTTT. Its translation: CASSFVAGTDTQYF.